This paragraph covers one T cell receptor (beta chain) sequence. Its antigen is currently unknown. The sample comes from a study of vaccination effects on CD4 cells after COVID-19. Study findings and constraints: The vaccine-induced clones of healthy vaccinees included only 1 of 255 that cross-reacted with common cold coronaviruses. Clones induced by infection and by vaccine showed marked clonal contraction late after vaccination.

Produced via immunoSEQ multiplex PCR; TCRdb's table is partial and in-frame only. This sample has 55,000 to 80,000 clones; roughly 70% occur once, and the top ten carry less than 5%. Before sequencing, viral peptide pools were used by the ViraFEST assay to expand antigen-specific CD4+ T cells. Culture proceeded for 10 days, and CD4+ T cells were then isolated. In the vaccine recipients, nucleocapsid antibodies were negative and there was no prior SARS-CoV-2 infection. Each culture had half its medium swapped for IL-2 medium on days 3 and 7. CDR3 size: 15 residues. Per germline, CDR1 KGHSH and CDR2 LQKENI. The trim removed 3 bases at V and 10 bases at J, leaving 8 bases unmatched.

Sample: CD4+ T cells from PBMCs cultured with HCoV-OC43 spike peptides, taken before COVID-19 vaccination. Subset specified: HCoV-OC43 spike overlapping peptide pool stimulation. This TCR came from a human donor who received a COVID-19 vaccine. This chain links TRBV18 with TRBJ1-6, with TRBD1 identical over 8 bases. CDR3 nucleotides: TGTGCCAGCTCACCCCGGACAGGGAATTACTCACCCCTCCACTTT. The encoded protein is CASSPRTGNYSPLHF.